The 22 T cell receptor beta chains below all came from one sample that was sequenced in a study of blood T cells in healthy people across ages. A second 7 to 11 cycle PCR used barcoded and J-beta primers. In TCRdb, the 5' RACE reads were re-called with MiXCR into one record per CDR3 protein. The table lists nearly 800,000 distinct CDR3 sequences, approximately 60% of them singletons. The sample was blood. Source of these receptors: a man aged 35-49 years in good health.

CDR3 DNA: TGTGCCAGCAGCTTAAACCCCCTAGCGGGGGGTTCCGATACGCAGTATTTT. This encodes CASSLNPLAGGSDTQYF. The rearrangement uses TRBV7-3 and TRBJ2-3, with 11 positions matching TRBD2. V shed 1 base, J shed 6 bases, and the junction held 9 bases outside the gene matches. This CDR3 has 17 residues. The germline V gene encodes CDR1 SGHTA and CDR2 FQGTGA.

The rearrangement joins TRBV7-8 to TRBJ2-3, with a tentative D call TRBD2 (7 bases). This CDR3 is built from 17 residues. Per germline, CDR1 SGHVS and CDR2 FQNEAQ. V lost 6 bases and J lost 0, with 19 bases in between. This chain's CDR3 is CASRGRETGPSTDTQYF. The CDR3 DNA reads TGTGCCAGCAGGGGGCGGGAGACAGGTCCTAGCACAGATACGCAGTATTTT.

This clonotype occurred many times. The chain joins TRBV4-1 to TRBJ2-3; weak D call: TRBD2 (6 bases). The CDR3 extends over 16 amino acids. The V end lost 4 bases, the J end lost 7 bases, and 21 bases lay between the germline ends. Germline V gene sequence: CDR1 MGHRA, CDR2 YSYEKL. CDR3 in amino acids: CASSLRLDGGGNTQYF. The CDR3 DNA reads TGCGCCAGCAGCCTACGGCTAGACGGCGGCGGGAATACGCAGTATTTT.

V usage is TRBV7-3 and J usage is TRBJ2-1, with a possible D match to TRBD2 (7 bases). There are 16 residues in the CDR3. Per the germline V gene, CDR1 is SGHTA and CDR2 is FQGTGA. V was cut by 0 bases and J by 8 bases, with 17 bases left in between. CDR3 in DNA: TGTGCCAGCAGCTTAACGGGTGGGGGGGCAGGCTATGAGCAGTTCTTC. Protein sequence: CASSLTGGGAGYEQFF.

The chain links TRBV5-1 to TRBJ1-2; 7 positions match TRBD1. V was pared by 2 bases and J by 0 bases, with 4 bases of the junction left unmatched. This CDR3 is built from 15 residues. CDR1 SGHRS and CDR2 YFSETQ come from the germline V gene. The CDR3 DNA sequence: TGCGCCAGCAGCTTAAGGGACAGCCCTAACTATGGCTACACCTTC. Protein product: CASSLRDSPNYGYTF. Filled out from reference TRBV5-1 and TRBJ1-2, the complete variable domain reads KAGVTQTPRYLIKTRGQQVTLSCSPISGHRSVSWYQQTPGQGLQFLFEYFSETQRNKGNFPGRFSGRQFSNSRSEMNVSTLELGDSALYLCASSLRDSPNYGYTFGSGTRLTVV.

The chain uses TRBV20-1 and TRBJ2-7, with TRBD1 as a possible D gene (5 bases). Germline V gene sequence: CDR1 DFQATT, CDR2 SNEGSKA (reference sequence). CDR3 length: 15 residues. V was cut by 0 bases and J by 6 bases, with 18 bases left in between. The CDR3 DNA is TGCAGTGCTAGAGATTCACAGGCTCCACGGAGCGAGCAGTACTTC. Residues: CSARDSQAPRSEQYF.

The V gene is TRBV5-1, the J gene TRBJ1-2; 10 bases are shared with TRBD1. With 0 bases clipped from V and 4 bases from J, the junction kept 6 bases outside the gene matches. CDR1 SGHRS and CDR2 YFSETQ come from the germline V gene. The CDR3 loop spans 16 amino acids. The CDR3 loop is CASSLDSTGGGYGYTF. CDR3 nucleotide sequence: TGCGCCAGCAGCTTGGATTCGACAGGGGGCGGCTATGGCTACACCTTC.

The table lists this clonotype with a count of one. CDR3 coding DNA: TGTGCCAGCAGCCTAACTAGCGGGGGGGTCCTGGAGACCCAGTACTTC. Translated, it gives CASSLTSGGVLETQYF. V is TRBV7-2 and J is TRBJ2-7; 13 nucleotides agree with TRBD2. The J call may be wrong; the DNA end is better matched by TRBJ2-5. The CDR3 sequence is 16 residues long. The V gene's germline CDR1 is SGHTA and CDR2 FQGNSA.

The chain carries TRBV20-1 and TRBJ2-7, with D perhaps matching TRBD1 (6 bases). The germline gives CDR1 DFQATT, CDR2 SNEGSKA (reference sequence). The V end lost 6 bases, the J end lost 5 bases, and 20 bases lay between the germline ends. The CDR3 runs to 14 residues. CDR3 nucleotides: TGCAGTGCCGGTAACAGGGCCAGGGGTGACGAGCAGTACTTC. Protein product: CSAGNRARGDEQYF.

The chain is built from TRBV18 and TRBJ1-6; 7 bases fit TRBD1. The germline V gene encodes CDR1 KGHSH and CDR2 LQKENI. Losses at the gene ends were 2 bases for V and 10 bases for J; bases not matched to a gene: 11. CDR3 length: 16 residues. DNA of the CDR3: TGTGCCAGCTCACCATCGATGACAGGGATGTACTCACCCCTCCACTTT. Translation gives CASSPSMTGMYSPLHF. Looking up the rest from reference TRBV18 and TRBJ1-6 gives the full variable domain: NAGVMQNPRHLVRRRGQEARLRCSPMKGHSHVYWYRQLPEEGLKFMVYLQKENIIDESGMPKERFSAEFPKEGPSILRIQQVVRGDSAAYFCASSPSMTGMYSPLHFGNGTRLTVT.

The CDR3 region is CASGGRANVLTF. The CDR3 bases are TGTGCCAGCGGCGGTAGAGCCAACGTCCTGACTTTC. V gene TRBV6-5 combines with J gene TRBJ2-6, with D uncertain. This CDR3 region has 12 residues. V lost 8 bases to trimming and J lost 7 bases, with 9 bases between them. Germline CDR1 reads MNHEY; CDR2 reads SVGAGI.

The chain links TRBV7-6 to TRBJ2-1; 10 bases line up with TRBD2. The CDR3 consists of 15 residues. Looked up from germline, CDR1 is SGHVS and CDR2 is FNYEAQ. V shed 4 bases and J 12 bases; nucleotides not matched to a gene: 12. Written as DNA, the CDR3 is TGTGCCAGCAGCTACAGCGGGGGGGTCGGGTATGGGCAGTTCTTC. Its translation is CASSYSGGVGYGQFF.

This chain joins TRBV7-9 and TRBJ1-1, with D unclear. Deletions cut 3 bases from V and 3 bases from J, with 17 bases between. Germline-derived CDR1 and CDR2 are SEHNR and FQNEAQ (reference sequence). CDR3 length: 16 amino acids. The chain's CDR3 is CASSFPTPEGYTEAFF. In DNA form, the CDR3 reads TGTGCCAGCAGCTTCCCAACTCCGGAGGGATACACTGAAGCTTTCTTT.

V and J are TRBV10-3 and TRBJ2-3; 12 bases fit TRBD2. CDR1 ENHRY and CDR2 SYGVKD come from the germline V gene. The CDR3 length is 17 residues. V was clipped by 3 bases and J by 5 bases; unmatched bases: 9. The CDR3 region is CAISDSLAGGPVDTQYF. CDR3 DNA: TGTGCCATCAGTGACTCCCTAGCGGGAGGGCCCGTAGATACGCAGTATTTT.

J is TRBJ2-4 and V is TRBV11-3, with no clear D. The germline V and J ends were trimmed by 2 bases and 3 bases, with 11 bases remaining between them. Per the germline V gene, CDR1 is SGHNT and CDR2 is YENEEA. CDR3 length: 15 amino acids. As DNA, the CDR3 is TGTGCCAGCAGCTTAACAACTTTGGGCAAAAACATTCAGTACTTC. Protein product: CASSLTTLGKNIQYF.

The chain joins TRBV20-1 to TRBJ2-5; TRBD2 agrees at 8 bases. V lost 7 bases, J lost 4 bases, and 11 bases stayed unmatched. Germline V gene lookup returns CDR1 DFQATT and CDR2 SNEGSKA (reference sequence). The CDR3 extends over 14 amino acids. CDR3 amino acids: CSVEPGLERETQYF. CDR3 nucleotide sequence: TGCAGTGTCGAGCCGGGACTAGAACGAGAGACCCAGTACTTC.

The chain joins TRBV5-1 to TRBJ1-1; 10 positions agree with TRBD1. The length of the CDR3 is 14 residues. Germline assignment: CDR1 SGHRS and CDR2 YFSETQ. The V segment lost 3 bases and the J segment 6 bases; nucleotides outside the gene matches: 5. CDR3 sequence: CASSSRTGGSEAFF. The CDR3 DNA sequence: TGCGCCAGCAGCTCCCGGACAGGGGGGTCTGAAGCTTTCTTT. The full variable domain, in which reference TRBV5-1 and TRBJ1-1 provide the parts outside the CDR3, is KAGVTQTPRYLIKTRGQQVTLSCSPISGHRSVSWYQQTPGQGLQFLFEYFSETQRNKGNFPGRFSGRQFSNSRSEMNVSTLELGDSALYLCASSSRTGGSEAFFGQGTRLTVV.

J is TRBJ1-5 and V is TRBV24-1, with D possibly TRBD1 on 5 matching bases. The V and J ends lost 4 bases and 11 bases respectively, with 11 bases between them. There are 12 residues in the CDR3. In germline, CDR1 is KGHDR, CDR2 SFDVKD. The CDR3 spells CATSESRGAQHF. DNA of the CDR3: TGTGCCACCAGTGAGTCTAGGGGAGCCCAGCATTTT.

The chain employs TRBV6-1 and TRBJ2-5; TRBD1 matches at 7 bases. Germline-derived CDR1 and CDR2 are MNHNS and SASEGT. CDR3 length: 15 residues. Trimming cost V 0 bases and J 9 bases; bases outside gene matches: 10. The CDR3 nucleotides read TGTGCCAGCAGTGAAGCTGGCAGGGGGAGTCAGCCCCAGTACTTC. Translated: CASSEAGRGSQPQYF.

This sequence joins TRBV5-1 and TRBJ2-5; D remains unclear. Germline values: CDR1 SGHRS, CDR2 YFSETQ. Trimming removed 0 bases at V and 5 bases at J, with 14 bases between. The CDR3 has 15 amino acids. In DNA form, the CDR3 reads TGCGCCAGCAGCTTGGTCGGCCGGGCGCAGGAGACCCAGTACTTC. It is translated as CASSLVGRAQETQYF.

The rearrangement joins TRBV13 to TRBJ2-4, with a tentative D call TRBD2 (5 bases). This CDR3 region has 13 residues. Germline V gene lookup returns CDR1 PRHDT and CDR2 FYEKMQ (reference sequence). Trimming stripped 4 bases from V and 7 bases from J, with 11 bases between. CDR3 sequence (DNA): TGTGCCAGCAGCTCGGACGGGGAGAACATTCAGTACTTC. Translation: CASSSDGENIQYF.

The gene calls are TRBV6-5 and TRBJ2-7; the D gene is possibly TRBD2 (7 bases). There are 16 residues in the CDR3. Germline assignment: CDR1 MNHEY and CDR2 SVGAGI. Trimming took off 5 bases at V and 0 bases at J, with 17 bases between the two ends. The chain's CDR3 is CASSTYRAGASYEQYF. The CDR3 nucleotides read TGTGCCAGCAGTACCTACAGGGCGGGGGCCTCCTACGAGCAGTACTTC.